The T cell receptor beta chain described here comes from a study of blood T cells in healthy people across ages. Study-level points and caveats: Per million T cells, TCR beta diversity dropped about linearly as age rose.

Comment on this clonotype: The target antigen is unknown.

The CDR3 has 15 amino acids. V gave up 7 bases and J gave up 5 bases, with 20 bases separating them. The germline V gene has CDR1 SNHLY and CDR2 FYNNEI. A second PCR, run for roughly 7 to 11 cycles, used a sample-barcoded 5' primer plus a J-beta primer mix. MiXCR, applied by TCRdb to the 5' RACE reads, yields one record per CDR3 protein. Of about 1,600,000 distinct CDR3 sequences in the sample, approximately 42% were seen once. The chain couples TRBV2 to TRBJ2-5; maybe TRBD2 (5 bases). This TCR derives from a woman aged 18-29 years in good health. The sample consisted of blood. In DNA, the CDR3 is TGTGCCAGCAACCGTGTCGGGGAAACGGAGGAGACCCAGTACTTC. It codes for CASNRVGETEETQYF.